The 20 T cell receptor beta chains below all came from one sample that was sequenced in a study of blood T cell repertoires in COVID-19 (dated by TCRdb to about 2020). To prepare the library, the immunoSEQ multiplex PCR assay was applied. TCRdb mirrors the immuneACCESS table, restricted to in-frame sequences. Some clones are absent from its copies; in checked studies, under half trace to an unresolved V gene, and the reason for the others is unknown. Across this sample there are about 310,000 clones, with about 89% seen only once. The top ten clones comprise about 8% of the sample. The sample comprised peripheral blood. Receptors were obtained from a woman in her forties or fifties who had recovered from COVID-19.

V gene TRBV7-2 combines with J gene TRBJ2-3; TRBD2 agrees at 7 bases. The CDR3 consists of 13 residues. The germline V gene has CDR1 SGHTA and CDR2 FQGNSA. V was clipped by 10 bases and J by 4 bases; unmatched bases: 8. The CDR3 nucleotides are TGTGCCACCACGTGGCGGGGGTCAGATACGCAGTATTTT. This codes for CATTWRGSDTQYF.

The CDR3 sequence is CASSLAGLETQYF. DNA of the CDR3: TGCGCCAGCAGCTTGGCAGGGTTGGAGACCCAGTACTTC. The chain is built from TRBV5-1 and TRBJ2-5; possibly TRBD1 for D (5 bases). The CDR3 is 13 residues long. CDR1 and CDR2 (germline): SGHRS, YFSETQ. V was shortened by 0 bases and J by 5 bases, with 8 bases between the two germline ends.

CDR3 sequence reads: CASSSPTSGIPDTQYF. DNA for the CDR3: TGTGCCAGCAGTTCCCCTACTAGCGGGATCCCAGATACGCAGTATTTT. The rearrangement links TRBV28 to TRBJ2-3, with TRBD2 matching 10 bases. The CDR3 has 16 residues. Losses at the gene ends were 4 bases for V and 4 bases for J; bases not matched to a gene: 8. Germline V gene lookup returns CDR1 MDHEN and CDR2 SYDVKM.

The V call is TRBV19, the J call TRBJ1-5; 7 positions match TRBD1. J gave up 7 bases and V 3 bases, and 9 bases lay outside the gene matches. In germline, CDR1 is LNHDA, CDR2 SQIVND (reference sequence). CDR3 length: 15 residues. For the CDR3, the DNA is TGTGCCAGTAGTATCGACTTACAGGGGAGGCAGCCCCAGCATTTT. It translates to CASSIDLQGRQPQHF. Full variable domain (rest looked up from reference TRBV19 and TRBJ1-5): DGGITQSPKYLFRKEGQNVTLSCEQNLNHDAMYWYRQDPGQGLRLIYYSQIVNDFQKGDIAEGYSVSREKKESFPLTVTSAQKNPTAFYLCASSIDLQGRQPQHFGDGTRLSIL.

V and J are TRBV11-3 and TRBJ1-1, with D possibly being TRBD1 (5 bases). Between the trimmed V and J ends, which lost 5 bases and 4 bases, there was a span of 14 bases. This CDR3 is 14 amino acids long. In germline, CDR1 is SGHNT, CDR2 YENEEA. DNA for the CDR3: TGTGCCAGCAGCAAACACAGGCTGAGCACTGAAGCTTTCTTT. Its translation: CASSKHRLSTEAFF.

The chain uses TRBV6-6 and TRBJ1-1, with D unresolved. V gave up 0 bases and J gave up 4 bases, with 9 bases separating them. CDR1 is MNHNY, CDR2 SVGAGI, per germline (reference sequence). This CDR3 contains 14 residues. The DNA of the CDR3 is TGTGCCAGCAGTTACTCTGAGGTCCGCACTGAAGCTTTCTTT. Its translation: CASSYSEVRTEAFF.

The V and J genes are TRBV10-3 and TRBJ2-1; D is possibly TRBD2 (6 bases). This CDR3 spans 14 amino acids. Germline CDR1 ENHRY, CDR2 SYGVKD. V lost 2 bases and J lost 4, with 9 bases in between. The CDR3 DNA reads TGTGCCATCAGTGAGACGGGAGCTTACAATGAGCAGTTCTTC. Translation: CAISETGAYNEQFF.

The chain recombines TRBV7-9 with TRBJ2-1, with D perhaps TRBD2 (6 bases). CDR1 and CDR2 from the germline V gene are SEHNR and FQNEAQ (reference sequence). The CDR3 covers 14 residues. Between the trimmed V and J ends, which lost 5 bases and 6 bases, there was a span of 14 bases. In DNA, the CDR3 is TGTGCCAGCAGCACGGCAGGGAGGAGCAATGAGCAGTTCTTC. Residues: CASSTAGRSNEQFF.

This chain uses TRBV28 with TRBJ1-1; 10 bases match TRBD1. V shed 2 bases, J shed 1 base, and the junction held 4 bases outside the gene matches. CDR3 length equals 16 residues. Germline loops: CDR1 MDHEN, CDR2 SYDVKM. The CDR3 region has the DNA TGTGCCAGCAGTTTACCGGGACAGGGGCAGAACACTGAAGCTTTCTTT. It is translated as CASSLPGQGQNTEAFF.

V usage is TRBV5-1 and J usage is TRBJ2-7; perhaps TRBD2 as D (5 bases). V was shortened by 0 bases and J by 5 bases, with 12 bases between the two germline ends. CDR3 length: 14 residues. Germline CDR1 and CDR2: SGHRS and YFSETQ. DNA for the CDR3: TGCGCCAGCAGCTTGGGAATAGGGAGCCACGAGCAGTACTTC. Translation gives CASSLGIGSHEQYF. Using reference TRBV5-1 and TRBJ2-7 for the parts outside the CDR3, the full variable domain is KAGVTQTPRYLIKTRGQQVTLSCSPISGHRSVSWYQQTPGQGLQFLFEYFSETQRNKGNFPGRFSGRQFSNSRSEMNVSTLELGDSALYLCASSLGIGSHEQYFGPGTRLTVT.

The chain carries TRBV30 and TRBJ2-7; TRBD2 is a possible D gene (5 bases). This CDR3 region has 13 residues. Germline CDR1 reads GTSNPN; CDR2 reads SVGIG (reference sequence). Trimming left V 3 bases short and J 6 bases short, with 15 bases between. The CDR3 DNA reads TGTGCCTGGAGGGTAGCAGGCGGGCCCGAGCAGTACTTC. It yields the protein CAWRVAGGPEQYF.

This chain links TRBV4-3 with TRBJ2-3; D not certain. V lost 3 bases and J 1 base, leaving 14 bases between the germline ends. CDR3 length: 16 residues. From germline, CDR1 is LGHNA and CDR2 YSLEER. The CDR3 here is CASSQSDLGGTDTQYF. CDR3 bases: TGCGCCAGCAGCCAGTCTGACCTGGGCGGCACAGATACGCAGTATTTT.

Ten or more counts support this clone. This chain connects TRBV2 to TRBJ1-5, with D maybe TRBD1 (6 bases). V lost 3 bases and J 7 bases, leaving 16 bases between the germline ends. Germline CDR1 is SNHLY and CDR2 is FYNNEI. CDR3 length equals 15 residues. The CDR3 reads CASSEHGGGGQPQHF. CDR3 sequence (DNA): TGTGCCAGCAGTGAGCACGGAGGGGGGGGACAGCCCCAGCATTTT.

This clone was picked up one time. The chain has TRBV7-2 and TRBJ2-7, with D unresolved. This CDR3 is 12 amino acids long. V gave up 0 bases and J gave up 6 bases, with 6 bases separating them. CDR1 is SGHTA and CDR2 is FQGNSA in the germline V gene. The CDR3 DNA sequence: TGTGCCAGCAGCTTAGCGGGCAGCGAGCAGTACTTC. This translates into CASSLAGSEQYF.

This clone was seen only once. CDR3 region: CASSPESDRGGYTF. The CDR3 DNA is TGTGCCAGCAGCCCCGAGAGTGACAGGGGTGGCTACACCTTC. The chain employs TRBV7-9 and TRBJ1-2, with TRBD1 identical over 8 bases. Germline loops: CDR1 SEHNR, CDR2 FQNEAQ (reference sequence). V was clipped by 5 bases and J by 7 bases; unmatched bases: 9. This CDR3 is built from 14 residues.

This clone was picked up one time. The chain is built from TRBV9 and TRBJ1-5, with D hard to call. Between the trimmed V and J ends, which lost 0 bases and 4 bases, there was a span of 5 bases. CDR1 SGDLS and CDR2 YYNGEE come from the germline V gene. The CDR3 length is 13 residues. The CDR3, as DNA: TGTGCCAGCAGCGTAGATCTGAATCAGCCCCAGCATTTT. It encodes CASSVDLNQPQHF.

The J gene is TRBJ2-5, the V gene TRBV7-2; 12 nucleotides align to TRBD2. Germline assignment: CDR1 SGHTA and CDR2 FQGNSA. The CDR3 is made up of 18 amino acids. V lost 1 base, J lost 5 bases, and 11 bases stayed unmatched. The DNA of the CDR3 is TGTGCCAGCAGCTTAGGTCCGGCTAGCGGGGGGGCAGTTGAGACCCAGTACTTC. This translates into CASSLGPASGGAVETQYF.

The rearrangement uses TRBV7-3 and TRBJ1-2, with a possible D match to TRBD1 (5 bases). The ends were cut back, 6 bases at V and 2 bases at J, with 10 bases in the middle. The CDR3 has 13 residues. CDR1 and CDR2 from the germline V gene are SGHTA and FQGTGA. The CDR3 nucleotides are TGTGCCAGCAGACTGGGGCAGAACTATGGCTACACCTTC. Residues: CASRLGQNYGYTF.

This chain uses TRBV5-1 with TRBJ2-3; 7 bases match TRBD1. V lost 4 bases to trimming and J lost 5 bases; unmatched junction nucleotides: 10. Germline V gives CDR1 SGHRS, CDR2 YFSETQ. The CDR3 sequence is 15 residues long. The CDR3 DNA is TGCGCCAGCAGCCCCACAGGGGACAGATTAGATACGCAGTATTTT. Residues: CASSPTGDRLDTQYF.

The V call is TRBV7-3, the J call TRBJ2-1; a weak D match, TRBD2 (5 bases). Trimming left V 3 bases short and J 14 bases short, with 14 bases between. CDR3 size: 12 residues. CDR1 and CDR2 from the germline V gene are SGHTA and FQGTGA. CDR3 DNA: TGTGCCAGCAGCTTTTCATCCGGGGTCAAGTTCTTC. Translating gives CASSFSSGVKFF.